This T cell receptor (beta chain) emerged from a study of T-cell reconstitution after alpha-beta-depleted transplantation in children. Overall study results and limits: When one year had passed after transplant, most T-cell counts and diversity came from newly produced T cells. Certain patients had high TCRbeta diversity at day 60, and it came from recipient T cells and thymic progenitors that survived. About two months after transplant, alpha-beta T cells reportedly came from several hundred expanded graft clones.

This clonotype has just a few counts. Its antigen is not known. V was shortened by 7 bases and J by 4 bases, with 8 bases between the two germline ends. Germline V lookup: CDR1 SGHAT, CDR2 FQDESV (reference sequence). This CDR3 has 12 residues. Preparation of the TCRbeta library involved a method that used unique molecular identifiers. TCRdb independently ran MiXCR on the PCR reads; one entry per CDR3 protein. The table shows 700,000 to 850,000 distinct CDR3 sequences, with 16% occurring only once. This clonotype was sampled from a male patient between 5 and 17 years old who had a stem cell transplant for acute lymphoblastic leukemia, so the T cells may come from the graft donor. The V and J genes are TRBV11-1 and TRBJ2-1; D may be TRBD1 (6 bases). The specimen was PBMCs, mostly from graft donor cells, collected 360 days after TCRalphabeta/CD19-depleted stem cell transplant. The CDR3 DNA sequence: TGTGCCAGCATTGGGACATACAATGAGCAGTTCTTC. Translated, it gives CASIGTYNEQFF.